Reported below is one T cell receptor (beta chain). Its antigen is still unknown. There are no base qualities to consult, and no much larger clone falls within one base. Receptors were amplified or captured by the immunoSEQ multiplex PCR assay. Rearranged TCR beta chain sequences were amplified with the hsTCRB Kit following the manufacturer's protocol. Sequencing of TCRB libraries was carried out on an Illumina MiSeq. Concerning the study's data processing: The proprietary platform of the kit vendor was used for demultiplexing, trimming and gene mapping. TCRdb mirrors the immuneACCESS table, restricted to in-frame sequences. Some clones are absent from its copies; in checked studies, under half trace to an unresolved V gene, and the reason for the others is unknown. The V and J calls and clone size are taken from that table; D and trimming were inferred from the DNA. Across this sample there are around 92,000 clones, with 83% seen only once. 7% to 9% of the sample comes from the top ten.

This entry belongs to a study of a mutant IDH1 vaccine in newly diagnosed glioma (dated by TCRdb to the early 2020s). A note on the overall study: Of the approximately 30 treated patients, approximately 62% were male and roughly 38% were female, and a mean age of approximately 40 years was recorded. Longitudinal TCRB deep sequencing was done for 25 treated patients, wherever samples were available for exploratory analyses. Peripheral blood was drawn at six visits: V03 (baseline), V05, V07, V10, V12 and V13. Before enrollment, most patients had been given radiochemotherapy with temozolomide as standard therapy, while the rest had received either radiotherapy alone or temozolomide alone.

The full study reports these points: Selection of PBMC samples for TCRB deep sequencing was based on availability. The authors noted that analyses of patient blood samples could not be reproduced because of sample limitations. Pseudoprogression appeared unrelated to alterations in the top peripheral T cell clonotypes detected by TCRB sequencing. Across multiple MHC alleles, vaccine-induced immune responses were seen in 90% to 95% of patients.

This sample's time point label indicates: baseline, week 1 (first vaccination visit). The sample's treatment or condition label, decoded: pre-vaccination baseline after standard-of-care therapy. Newly diagnosed WHO grade 3 or 4 IDH1-mutant astrocytomas showing loss of nuclear ATRX were present in the donors. The samples were drawn from NOA16, a multicentre, single-arm, open-label phase I trial in Germany that tested a mutant IDH1 peptide vaccine in humans for the first time. Blood drawn at visit V03 was used as the baseline sample for immunogenicity testing. Genomic DNA for TCRB sequencing was extracted from EDTA blood using the DNeasy Blood and Tissue Kit. The sequence was obtained from a woman aged 45-59 years with glioma. This material consisted of PBMCs, taken from a glioma patient treated with radiotherapy, temozolomide or both.

In nucleotide form, the sequence is TGCGCCAGCAGCTTTCCAAGTAGCGCGGGGGATAAGACCCAGTACTTC. Its protein is CASSFPSSAGDKTQYF. Recombination connected TRBV5-1 to TRBJ2-5; a stretch of 7 junction bases matches TRBD2. CDR1 and CDR2, per the germline V gene, are SGHRS and YFSETQ. Compared with germline, V lacks 2 bases and J lacks 6 bases; bases without a gene match: 13. From the cysteine up to the phenylalanine, the CDR3 has a length of 16 residues. CDR3 DNA is the only sequence kept; it has 48 bases, read in frame from the first base. With the portions outside the CDR3 filled from the reference TRBV5-1 and TRBJ2-5 genes, the complete variable region becomes KAGVTQTPRYLIKTRGQQVTLSCSPISGHRSVSWYQQTPGQGLQFLFEYFSETQRNKGNFPGRFSGRQFSNSRSEMNVSTLELGDSALYLCASSFPSSAGDKTQYFGPGTRLLVL.